This TCR beta chain was obtained from a study of OX40 agonist ivuxolimab in advanced cancers. Study overall: Averaging roughly 60 years in age, with a range of roughly 20 to 79, the cohort was 65% to 90% male.

Measured with immunoSEQ multiplex PCR; TCRdb has only the in-frame clones, and not every one. This sample has 50,000 to 55,000 clones; roughly four fifths occur once, and the top ten carry over 0.6%. This CDR3 has 12 amino acids. Germline V gives CDR1 SEHNR, CDR2 FQNEAQ (reference sequence). Trimming shortened V by 3 bases and J by 5 bases, and 2 bases separated the two germline ends. Only a few counts were recorded for this clone. Within the sample, other DNA sequences also encode this same CDR3. This TCR was sampled from an adult with an advanced solid tumor such as melanoma, head and neck, liver or kidney cancer. Sequenced material: CD4+ or CD8+ T cells sorted from blood, taken in a trial of the OX40 agonist ivuxolimab. V usage is TRBV7-9 and J usage is TRBJ1-6; D gene ambiguous. The CDR3 reads CASSLDNSPLHF. The CDR3 nucleotides read TGTGCCAGCAGCTTGGATAATTCACCCCTCCACTTT. The full variable domain, completed using reference TRBV7-9 and TRBJ1-6, is DTGVSQNPRHKITKRGQNVTFRCDPISEHNRLYWYRQTLGQGPEFLTYFQNEAQLEKSRLLSDRFSAERPKGSFSTLEIQRTEQGDSAMYLCASSLDNSPLHFGNGTRLTVT.